Listed here are 10 T cell receptor beta chains from one sample, sequenced in a study of T cell repertoires in cytomegalovirus infection. TCRdb processed the reads anew with MiXCR; each CDR3 protein has one entry. The data contain a few hundred thousand distinct CDR3 sequences, roughly 10% of them singletons. The source material was PBMCs. The receptors were gathered from a human donor in good health (CMV status not recorded). Some clones in this sample may be carry-over from other donors' samples.

This clonotype was found a few times. The genes are TRBV19 and TRBJ1-5; 9 bases line up with TRBD1. With 6 bases clipped from V and 5 bases from J, the junction kept 8 bases outside the gene matches. There are 15 residues in the CDR3. CDR1 LNHDA and CDR2 SQIVND come from the germline V gene (reference sequence). This CDR3 reads CASRGQGNRHQPQHF. The CDR3, as DNA: TGTGCCAGTAGGGGACAGGGAAACCGGCATCAGCCCCAGCATTTT. Complete variable domain (other parts from reference TRBV19 and TRBJ1-5): DGGITQSPKYLFRKEGQNVTLSCEQNLNHDAMYWYRQDPGQGLRLIYYSQIVNDFQKGDIAEGYSVSREKKESFPLTVTSAQKNPTAFYLCASRGQGNRHQPQHFGDGTRLSIL.

In its sample, this clonotype was seen many times. The rearrangement uses TRBV11-3 and TRBJ2-1; D possibly uses TRBD1 or TRBD2 (5 bases each). V lost 3 bases to trimming and J lost 9 bases, with 18 bases between them. The CDR3 consists of 15 residues. Germline V gene data show CDR1 as SGHNT and CDR2 as YENEEA. The CDR3 bases are TGTGCCAGCAGCTTGGCCGTCGTGGATGGGGGTGAGCAGTTCTTC. Protein product: CASSLAVVDGGEQFF.

This clonotype has a count of ten or more. This chain connects TRBV7-2 to TRBJ1-2; D gene ambiguous. CDR3 length equals 16 residues. Germline V gives CDR1 SGHTA, CDR2 FQGNSA. Between the trimmed V and J ends, which lost 1 base and 4 bases, there was a span of 16 bases. The CDR3 sequence is CASSLVEVAGSYGYTF. In nucleotides, the CDR3 is TGTGCCAGCAGCTTAGTCGAAGTGGCGGGGAGCTATGGCTACACCTTC.

The V and J genes are TRBV5-6 and TRBJ2-7; TRBD2 agrees at 10 bases. The ends lost 1 base at V and 2 bases at J; junction bases unmatched: 18. In germline, CDR1 is SGHDT, CDR2 YYEEEE. This CDR3 region has 20 residues. The CDR3 region has the DNA TGTGCCAGCAGCTTGCTGAATATCCCCGGGACTAGCGAGGAGACCTACGAGCAGTACTTC. This translates into CASSLLNIPGTSEETYEQYF.

The genes are TRBV9 and TRBJ2-2; D might be TRBD1 (6 bases). CDR1 SGDLS and CDR2 YYNGEE come from the germline V gene. Trimming took off 3 bases at V and 7 bases at J, with 13 bases between the two ends. The CDR3 runs to 14 residues. Here the CDR3 reads CASSGNRDNGELFF. The DNA for the CDR3 is TGTGCCAGCAGCGGTAACCGGGACAACGGGGAGCTGTTTTTT.

This clonotype has only a few counts. The rearrangement uses TRBV4-1 and TRBJ2-7; D might be TRBD1 or TRBD2, each matching 5 bases. Germline-derived CDR1 and CDR2 are MGHRA and YSYEKL. With 0 bases removed from V and 3 bases from J, the gap between germline ends came to 12 bases. CDR3 size: 15 residues. The CDR3 spells CASSQDRGVYYEQYF. The CDR3, as DNA: TGCGCCAGCAGCCAAGATCGAGGGGTCTACTACGAGCAGTACTTC.

The gene calls are TRBV27 and TRBJ1-2; D is unresolved. V was clipped by 8 bases and J by 4 bases, with 17 bases between them. The CDR3 extends over 14 amino acids. Germline assignment: CDR1 MNHEY and CDR2 SMNVEV (reference sequence). CDR3 loop: CASALGLGSYGYTF. CDR3 nucleotide sequence: TGTGCCAGCGCGTTAGGACTCGGGTCCTATGGCTACACCTTC.

Many counts were recorded for this clonotype. J is TRBJ2-4 and V is TRBV7-3; 9 bases map to TRBD1. This CDR3 has 14 amino acids. V was clipped by 4 bases and J by 7 bases; unmatched bases: 5. CDR1 and CDR2 from the germline V gene are SGHTA and FQGTGA. CDR3 DNA sequence: TGTGCCAGCAGCTCCCGGGACAGGGCGAACATTCAGTACTTC. This encodes CASSSRDRANIQYF.

This clonotype was counted a few times. V gene TRBV5-4 combines with J gene TRBJ2-1, with no clear D. Trimming removed 0 bases at V and 10 bases at J, with 11 bases between. This CDR3 comprises 13 residues. Germline V gives CDR1 SGHNT, CDR2 YYREEE (reference sequence). CDR3 DNA sequence: TGTGCCAGCAGCTTGGCCCTCCAATACGAGCAGTTCTTC. Its protein is CASSLALQYEQFF.

The sample holds many counts of this clonotype. V is TRBV11-2 and J is TRBJ2-7, with D possibly matching TRBD1 (6 bases). V dropped 4 bases and J dropped 3 bases, with 16 bases sitting between them. The CDR3 covers 15 residues. The germline CDR1 and CDR2 sequences are SGHAT and FQNNGV. CDR3 sequence (DNA): TGTGCCAGCAGCTATGGACAGCTAGCTATCTACGAGCAGTACTTC. It yields the protein CASSYGQLAIYEQYF.